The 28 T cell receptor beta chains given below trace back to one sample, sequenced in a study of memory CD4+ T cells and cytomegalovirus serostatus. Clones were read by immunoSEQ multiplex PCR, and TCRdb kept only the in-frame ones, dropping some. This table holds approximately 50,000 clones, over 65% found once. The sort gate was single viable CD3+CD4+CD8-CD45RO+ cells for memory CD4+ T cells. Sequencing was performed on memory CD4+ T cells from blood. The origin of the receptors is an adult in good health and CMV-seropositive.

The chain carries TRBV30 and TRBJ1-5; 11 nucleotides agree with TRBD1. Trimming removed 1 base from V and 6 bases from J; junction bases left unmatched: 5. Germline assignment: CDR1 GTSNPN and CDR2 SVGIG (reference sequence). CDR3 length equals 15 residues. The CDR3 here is CAWSAGQGAFQPQHF. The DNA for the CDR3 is TGTGCCTGGAGTGCCGGACAGGGGGCGTTTCAGCCCCAGCATTTT.

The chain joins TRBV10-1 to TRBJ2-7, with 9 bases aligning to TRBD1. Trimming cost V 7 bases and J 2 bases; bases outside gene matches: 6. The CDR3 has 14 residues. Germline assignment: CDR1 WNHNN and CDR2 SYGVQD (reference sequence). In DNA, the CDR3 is TGCGCCAGCAACGGGACAGGGACCCCCTACGAGCAGTACGTC. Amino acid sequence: CASNGTGTPYEQYV.

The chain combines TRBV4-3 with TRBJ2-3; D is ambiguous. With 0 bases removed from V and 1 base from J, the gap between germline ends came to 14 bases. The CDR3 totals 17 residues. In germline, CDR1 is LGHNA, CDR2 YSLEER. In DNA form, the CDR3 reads TGCGCCAGCAGCCAAGAGGGTGCAGGCCTCGGCACAGATACGCAGTATTTT. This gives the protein CASSQEGAGLGTDTQYF.

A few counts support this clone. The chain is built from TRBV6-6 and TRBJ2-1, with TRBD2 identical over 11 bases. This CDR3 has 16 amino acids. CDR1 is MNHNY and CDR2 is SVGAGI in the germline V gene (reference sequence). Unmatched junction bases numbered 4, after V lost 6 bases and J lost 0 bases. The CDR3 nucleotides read TGTGCCAGCAGGACTACTAGCGGGAGCTCCTACAATGAGCAGTTCTTC. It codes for CASRTTSGSSYNEQFF.

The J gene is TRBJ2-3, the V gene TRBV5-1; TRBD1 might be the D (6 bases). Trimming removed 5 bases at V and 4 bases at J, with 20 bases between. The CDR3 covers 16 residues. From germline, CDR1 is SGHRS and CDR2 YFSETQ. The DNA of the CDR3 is TGCGCCAGCAGGTTCCTAGGGGGTAGGGCGCCAGATACGCAGTATTTT. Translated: CASRFLGGRAPDTQYF.

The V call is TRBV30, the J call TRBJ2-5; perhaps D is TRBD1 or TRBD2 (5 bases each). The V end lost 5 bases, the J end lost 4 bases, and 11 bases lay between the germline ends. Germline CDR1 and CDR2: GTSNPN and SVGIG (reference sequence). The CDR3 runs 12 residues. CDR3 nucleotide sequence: TGTGCCTGGTCTGACAGCGGAGAGACCCAGTACTTC. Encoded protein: CAWSDSGETQYF.

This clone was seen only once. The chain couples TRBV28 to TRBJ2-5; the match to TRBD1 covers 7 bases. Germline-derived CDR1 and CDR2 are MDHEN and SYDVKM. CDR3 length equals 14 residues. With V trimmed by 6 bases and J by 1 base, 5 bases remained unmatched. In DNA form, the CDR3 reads TGTGCCAGCAGGATGTGGGACAGCCAAGAGACCCAGTACTTC. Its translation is CASRMWDSQETQYF.

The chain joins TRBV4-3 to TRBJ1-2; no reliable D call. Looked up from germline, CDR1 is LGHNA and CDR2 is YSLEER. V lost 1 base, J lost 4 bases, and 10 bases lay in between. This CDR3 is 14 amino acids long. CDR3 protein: CASSQGHSGYGYTF. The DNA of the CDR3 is TGCGCCAGCAGCCAAGGACACTCCGGCTATGGCTACACCTTC.

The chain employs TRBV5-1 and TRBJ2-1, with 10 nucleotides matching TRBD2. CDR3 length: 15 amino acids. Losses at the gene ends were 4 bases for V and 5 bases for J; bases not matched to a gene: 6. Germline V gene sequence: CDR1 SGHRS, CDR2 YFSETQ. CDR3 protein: CASSPGLASHNEQFF. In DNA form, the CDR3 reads TGCGCCAGCAGCCCGGGACTAGCGAGTCACAATGAGCAGTTCTTC.

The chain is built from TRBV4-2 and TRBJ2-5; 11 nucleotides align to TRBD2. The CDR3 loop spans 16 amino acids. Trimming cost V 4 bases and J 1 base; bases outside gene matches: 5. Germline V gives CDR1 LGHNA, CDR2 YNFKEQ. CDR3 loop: CASSRAGTSGQETQYF. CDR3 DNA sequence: TGTGCCAGCAGCCGAGCTGGGACTAGCGGCCAAGAGACCCAGTACTTC.

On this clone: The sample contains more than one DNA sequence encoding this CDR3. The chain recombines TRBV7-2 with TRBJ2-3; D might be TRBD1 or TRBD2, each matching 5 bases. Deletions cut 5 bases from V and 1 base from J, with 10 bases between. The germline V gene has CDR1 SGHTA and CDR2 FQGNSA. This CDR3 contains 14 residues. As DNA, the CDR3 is TGTGCCAGCAGCCTCCGGGACGGCACAGATACGCAGTATTTT. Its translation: CASSLRDGTDTQYF.

The CDR3 DNA reads TGTGCCAGCAGACCAGGGGGCTCTTACGAGCAGTACTTC. Translating gives CASRPGGSYEQYF. The chain has TRBV28 and TRBJ2-7; 8 bases agree with TRBD1. CDR3 length: 13 amino acids. Germline V gives CDR1 MDHEN, CDR2 SYDVKM. With 6 bases clipped from V and 4 bases from J, the junction kept 5 bases outside the gene matches.

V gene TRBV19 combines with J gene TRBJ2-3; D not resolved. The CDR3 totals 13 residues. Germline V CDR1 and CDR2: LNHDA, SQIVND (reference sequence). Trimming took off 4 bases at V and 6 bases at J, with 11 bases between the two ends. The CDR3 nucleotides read TGTGCCAGTAGTACCGGGCCCGTGGATACGCAGTATTTT. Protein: CASSTGPVDTQYF.

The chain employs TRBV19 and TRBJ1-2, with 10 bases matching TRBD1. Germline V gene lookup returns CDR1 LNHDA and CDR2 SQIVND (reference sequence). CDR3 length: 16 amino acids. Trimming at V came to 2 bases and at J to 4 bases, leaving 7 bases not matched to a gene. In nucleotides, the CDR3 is TGTGCCAGTAGTATACTGACAGGGGGCGGAGGCTATGGCTACACCTTC. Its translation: CASSILTGGGGYGYTF.

CDR3: CASSQELAAFYEQYF. The CDR3 DNA reads TGCGCCAGCAGCCAAGAACTAGCGGCTTTCTACGAGCAGTACTTC. V and J are TRBV4-1 and TRBJ2-7; 8 bases are a match to TRBD2. J gave up 3 bases and V 0 bases, and 4 bases lay outside the gene matches. Germline CDR1 and CDR2: MGHRA and YSYEKL. There are 15 residues in the CDR3.

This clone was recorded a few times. Here the CDR3 reads CATGGSEAFF. DNA for the CDR3: TGTGCCACCGGGGGGAGTGAAGCTTTCTTT. The chain has TRBV19 and TRBJ1-1; maybe TRBD1 (5 bases). The CDR3 extends over 10 amino acids. Germline V lookup: CDR1 LNHDA, CDR2 SQIVND (reference sequence). Deletions cut 10 bases from V and 7 bases from J, with 10 bases between. The complete variable domain, with remaining parts taken from reference TRBV19 and TRBJ1-1, reads DGGITQSPKYLFRKEGQNVTLSCEQNLNHDAMYWYRQDPGQGLRLIYYSQIVNDFQKGDIAEGYSVSREKKESFPLTVTSAQKNPTAFYLCATGGSEAFFGQGTRLTVV.

The CDR3 region is CASSLNSGNTGELFF. In DNA, the CDR3 is TGTGCCAGCAGTTTGAATAGTGGGAACACCGGGGAGCTGTTTTTT. This chain uses TRBV28 with TRBJ2-2; unclear D gene. Per germline, CDR1 MDHEN and CDR2 SYDVKM. The V and J ends lost 3 bases and 1 base respectively, with 9 bases between them. The CDR3 is made up of 15 amino acids.

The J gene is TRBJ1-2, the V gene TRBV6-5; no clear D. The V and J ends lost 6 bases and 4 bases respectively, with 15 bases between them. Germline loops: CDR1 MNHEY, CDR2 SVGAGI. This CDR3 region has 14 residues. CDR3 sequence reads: CASSRTEGAYGYTF. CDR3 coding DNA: TGTGCCAGCAGCCGCACGGAGGGTGCCTATGGCTACACCTTC.

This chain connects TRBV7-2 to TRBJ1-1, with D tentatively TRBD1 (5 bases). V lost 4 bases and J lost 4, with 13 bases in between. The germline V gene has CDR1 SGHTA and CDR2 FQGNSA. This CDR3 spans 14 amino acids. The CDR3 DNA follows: TGTGCCAGCAGCTCCCTTACCGGGGGCACTGAAGCTTTCTTT. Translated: CASSSLTGGTEAFF.

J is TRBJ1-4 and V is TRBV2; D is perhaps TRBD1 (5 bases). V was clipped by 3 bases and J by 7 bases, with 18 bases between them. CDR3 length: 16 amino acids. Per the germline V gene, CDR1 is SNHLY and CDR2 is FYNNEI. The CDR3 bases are TGTGCCAGCAGTGACGGACGGCCGGCAAGGGGTGAAAAACTGTTTTTT. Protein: CASSDGRPARGEKLFF.

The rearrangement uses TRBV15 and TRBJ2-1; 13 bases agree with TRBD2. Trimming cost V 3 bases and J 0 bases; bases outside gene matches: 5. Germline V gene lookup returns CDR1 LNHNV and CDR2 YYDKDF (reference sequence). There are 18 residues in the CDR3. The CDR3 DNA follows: TGTGCCACCAGCAGGGAAAGGACTAGCGGGAGCTCCTACAATGAGCAGTTCTTC. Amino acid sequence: CATSRERTSGSSYNEQFF.

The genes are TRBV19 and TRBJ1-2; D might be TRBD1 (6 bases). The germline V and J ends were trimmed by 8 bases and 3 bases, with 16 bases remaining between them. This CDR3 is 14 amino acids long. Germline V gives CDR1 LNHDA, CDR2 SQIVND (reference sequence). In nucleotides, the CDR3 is TGTGCCAGTCGCACAGGGTCGGGGGACTATGGCTACACCTTC. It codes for CASRTGSGDYGYTF.

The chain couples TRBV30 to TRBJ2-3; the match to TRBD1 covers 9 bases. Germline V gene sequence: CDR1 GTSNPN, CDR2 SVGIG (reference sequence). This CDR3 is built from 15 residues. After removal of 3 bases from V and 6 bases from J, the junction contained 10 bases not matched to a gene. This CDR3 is CAWSGGTGQGDTQYF. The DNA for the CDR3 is TGTGCCTGGAGCGGGGGGACAGGGCAGGGGGATACGCAGTATTTT.

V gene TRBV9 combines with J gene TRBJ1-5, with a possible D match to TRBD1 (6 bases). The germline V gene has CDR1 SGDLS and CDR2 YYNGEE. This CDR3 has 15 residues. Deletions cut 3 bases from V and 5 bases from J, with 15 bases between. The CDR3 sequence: CASSASSGDDQPQHF. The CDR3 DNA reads TGTGCCAGCAGCGCCTCCTCAGGGGACGATCAGCCCCAGCATTTT.

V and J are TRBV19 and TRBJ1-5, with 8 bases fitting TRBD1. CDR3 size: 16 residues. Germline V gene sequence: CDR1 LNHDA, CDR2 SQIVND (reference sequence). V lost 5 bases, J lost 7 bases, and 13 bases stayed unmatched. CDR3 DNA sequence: TGTGCCAGTAGTCGAACTTCAACAGGGGGAGGACAGCCCCAGCATTTT. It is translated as CASSRTSTGGGQPQHF.

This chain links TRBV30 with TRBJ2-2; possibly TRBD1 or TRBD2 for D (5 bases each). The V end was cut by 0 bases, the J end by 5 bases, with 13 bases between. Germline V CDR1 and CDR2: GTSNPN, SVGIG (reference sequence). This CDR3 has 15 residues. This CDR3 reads CAWSVLGALTGELFF. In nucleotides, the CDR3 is TGTGCCTGGAGTGTACTAGGGGCGCTAACCGGGGAGCTGTTTTTT.

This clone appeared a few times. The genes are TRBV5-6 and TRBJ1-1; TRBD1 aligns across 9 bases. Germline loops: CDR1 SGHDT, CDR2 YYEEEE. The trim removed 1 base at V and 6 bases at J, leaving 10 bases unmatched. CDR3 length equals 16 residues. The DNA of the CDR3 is TGTGCCAGCAGCTTGAAGTATGGACAGGGGACTTCTGAAGCTTTCTTT. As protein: CASSLKYGQGTSEAFF.

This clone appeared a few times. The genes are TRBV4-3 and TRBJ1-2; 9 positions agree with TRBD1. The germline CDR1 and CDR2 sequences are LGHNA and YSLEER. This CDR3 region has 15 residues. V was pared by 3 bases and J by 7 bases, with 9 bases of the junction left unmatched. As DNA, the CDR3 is TGCGCCAGCAGCCATGCACCGGGACAGGGCGGTGGCTACACCTTC. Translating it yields CASSHAPGQGGGYTF.